The 21 T cell receptor beta chains presented below share a single source sample, sequenced in a study of T cells and copy number aberrations in small-cell lung cancer. Using immunoSEQ multiplex PCR, the repertoire was profiled, and TCRdb retains in-frame clones only, with some absent. The repertoire includes about 2,500 clones, over 80% of them detected once, and 4.5% sits in the top ten. Sequences were obtained from normal tissue next to the tumor. These receptors all stem from a man in his forties with small cell lung cancer.

The chain is built from TRBV7-9 and TRBJ1-1, with 7 bases lining up with TRBD1. The CDR3 totals 14 residues. From germline, CDR1 is SEHNR and CDR2 FQNEAQ (reference sequence). V lost 1 base and J lost 5; bases outside the gene matches: 4. The CDR3 spells CASSLGTGVTEAFF. In DNA form, the CDR3 reads TGTGCCAGCAGCTTAGGTACAGGGGTAACTGAAGCTTTCTTT.

The rearrangement joins TRBV7-9 to TRBJ2-3; D possibly corresponds to TRBD2 (5 bases). CDR1 and CDR2 from the germline V gene are SEHNR and FQNEAQ (reference sequence). The V end lost 1 base, the J end lost 1 base, and 6 bases lay between the germline ends. This CDR3 is built from 14 residues. The CDR3 is CASSLVEGTDTQYF. The CDR3 DNA reads as TGTGCCAGCAGCTTAGTGGAGGGCACAGATACGCAGTATTTT.

The J gene is TRBJ1-4, the V gene TRBV4-1; maybe TRBD1 (5 bases). V was cut by 0 bases and J by 10 bases, with 15 bases left in between. The germline V gene encodes CDR1 MGHRA and CDR2 YSYEKL. This CDR3 comprises 15 residues. CDR3 residues: CASSQDRPGFGKLFF. As DNA, the CDR3 is TGCGCCAGCAGCCAAGACAGACCAGGGTTCGGAAAACTGTTTTTT.

This clone was recorded once. V usage is TRBV19 and J usage is TRBJ1-4, with a possible D match to TRBD1 (5 bases). V lost 3 bases, J lost 8 bases, and 22 bases lay in between. There are 17 residues in the CDR3. CDR1 and CDR2 (germline): LNHDA, SQIVND (reference sequence). The CDR3 is CASSIFRGSGGEEKLFF. CDR3 DNA sequence: TGTGCCAGTAGTATCTTCCGGGGGTCGGGAGGGGAGGAAAAACTGTTTTTT.

J is TRBJ2-5 and V is TRBV5-6, with 11 bases lining up with TRBD2. The CDR3 is 14 amino acids. Germline assignment: CDR1 SGHDT and CDR2 YYEEEE. V trimming: 6 bases; J trimming: 5 bases; junction bases outside the gene matches: 6. This CDR3 is CASNLAGGRETQYF. The CDR3 coding sequence is TGTGCCAGCAATCTAGCGGGGGGCCGGGAGACCCAGTACTTC. The full variable domain, in which reference TRBV5-6 and TRBJ2-5 provide the parts outside the CDR3, is DAGVTQSPTHLIKTRGQQVTLRCSPKSGHDTVSWYQQALGQGPQFIFQYYEEEERQRGNFPDRFSGHQFPNYSSELNVNALLLGDSALYLCASNLAGGRETQYFGPGTRLLVL.

The chain employs TRBV5-1 and TRBJ2-3; 8 bases map to TRBD1. Trimming cost V 4 bases and J 0 bases; bases outside gene matches: 4. This CDR3 region has 15 residues. The V gene's germline CDR1 is SGHRS and CDR2 YFSETQ. The DNA for the CDR3 is TGCGCCAGCAGCGGACAGGGACAGAGCACAGATACGCAGTATTTT. As protein: CASSGQGQSTDTQYF.

The chain is built from TRBV2 and TRBJ1-2; D might be TRBD1 (5 bases). The germline V gene has CDR1 SNHLY and CDR2 FYNNEI. Trimming took off 1 base at V and 2 bases at J, with 14 bases between the two ends. This CDR3 is built from 16 residues. CDR3 DNA: TGTGCCAGCAGTGAAGAAGTCTGGGCAGGGAACTATGGCTACACCTTC. Translation: CASSEEVWAGNYGYTF.

This chain connects TRBV7-2 to TRBJ2-7; 9 bases match TRBD2. Germline CDR1 SGHTA, CDR2 FQGNSA. The V gene end was trimmed by 5 bases and the J gene end by 2 bases; junction bases not matched to a gene: 7. This CDR3 spans 15 amino acids. The CDR3 nucleotides read TGTGCCAGCAGCCCCATAGCGGGAGCCCCCTACGAGCAGTACTTC. As protein: CASSPIAGAPYEQYF.

V gene TRBV6-6 combines with J gene TRBJ1-5, with TRBD1 matching 8 bases. The CDR3 has 15 residues. The ends lost 5 bases at V and 1 base at J; junction bases unmatched: 4. Germline CDR1 MNHNY, CDR2 SVGAGI (reference sequence). The CDR3 region has the DNA TGTGCCAGCAGTATGAGACAGGGGAGCAATCAGCCCCAGCATTTT. Its translation is CASSMRQGSNQPQHF.

The V call is TRBV2, the J call TRBJ2-3; D unresolved. The germline CDR1 and CDR2 sequences are SNHLY and FYNNEI. Trimming removed 4 bases at V and 5 bases at J, with 4 bases between. The CDR3 covers 11 residues. The CDR3 coding sequence is TGTGCCAGCAGTGTCGGAGATACGCAGTATTTT. Protein: CASSVGDTQYF.

The chain combines TRBV18 with TRBJ1-5; 10 nucleotides agree with TRBD1. Germline assignment: CDR1 KGHSH and CDR2 LQKENI. V lost 3 bases to trimming and J lost 9 bases; unmatched junction nucleotides: 5. The CDR3 has 14 amino acids. This CDR3 is CASSPDRGLGPQHF. In DNA form, the CDR3 reads TGTGCCAGCTCACCCGACAGGGGGCTTGGGCCCCAGCATTTT.

V is TRBV6-6 and J is TRBJ2-3; a possible D gene is TRBD1 (5 bases). Trimming removed 5 bases from V and 4 bases from J, with 16 bases in between. This CDR3 contains 15 residues. Germline lookup yields CDR1 MNHNY and CDR2 SVGAGI (reference sequence). CDR3 sequence reads: CASSRKGQGSDTQYF. Written as DNA, the CDR3 is TGTGCCAGCAGTCGGAAAGGGCAGGGCTCAGATACGCAGTATTTT.

The chain joins TRBV7-6 to TRBJ2-1; TRBD2 might be the D (5 bases). This CDR3 contains 13 residues. V was cut by 5 bases and J by 12 bases, with 17 bases left in between. Germline CDR1 is SGHVS and CDR2 is FNYEAQ. DNA of the CDR3: TGTGCCAGCAGCCCCGAGGGCAGCGGTAGGCAGTTCTTC. It translates to CASSPEGSGRQFF. The variable domain in full, with the rest retrieved from reference TRBV7-6 and TRBJ2-1, is GAGVSQSPRYKVTKRGQDVALRCDPISGHVSLYWYRQALGQGPEFLTYFNYEAQQDKSGLPNDRFSAERPEGSISTLTIQRTEQRDSAMYRCASSPEGSGRQFFGPGTRLTVL.

This clone qualifies as large (0.1 to 1%). V and J are TRBV6-5 and TRBJ1-6; D remains ambiguous. Between the trimmed V and J ends, which lost 10 bases and 8 bases, there was a span of 6 bases. CDR3 length: 10 amino acids. CDR1 is MNHEY, CDR2 SVGAGI, per germline. DNA of the CDR3: TGTGCCACAATAGATTCACCCCTCCACTTT. The encoded protein is CATIDSPLHF.

By its share, this clone is large (0.1 to 1%). The chain joins TRBV29-1 to TRBJ1-2; D not certain. There are 12 residues in the CDR3. V was trimmed by 3 bases and J by 1 base, leaving 6 bases between them. The germline V gene has CDR1 SQVTM and CDR2 ANQGSEA. In nucleotides, the CDR3 is TGCAGCGTTGAGAGCAATAACTATGGCTACACCTTC. This encodes CSVESNNYGYTF.

V usage is TRBV7-9 and J usage is TRBJ2-2; no clear D. CDR3 length: 15 amino acids. V lost 3 bases to trimming and J lost 4 bases, with 12 bases between them. Germline V CDR1 and CDR2: SEHNR, FQNEAQ (reference sequence). Written as DNA, the CDR3 is TGTGCCAGCAGCTTGCGGCTAGACCGCACCGGGGAGCTGTTTTTT. Translating gives CASSLRLDRTGELFF.

The chain links TRBV29-1 to TRBJ2-2; D is unclear. The CDR3 totals 12 residues. The germline V gene has CDR1 SQVTM and CDR2 ANQGSEA. With 4 bases removed from V and 8 bases from J, the gap between germline ends came to 11 bases. CDR3 protein: CSVGSSRGELFF. CDR3 sequence (DNA): TGCAGCGTTGGTTCCTCCCGGGGGGAGCTGTTTTTT.

The V gene is TRBV19, the J gene TRBJ2-6; D is ambiguous. V lost 5 bases, J lost 5 bases, and 22 bases lay in between. Per germline, CDR1 LNHDA and CDR2 SQIVND (reference sequence). The CDR3 is 18 amino acids. The CDR3 sequence is CASSPVTTSQSRANVLTF. CDR3 coding DNA: TGTGCCAGTAGTCCTGTTACGACATCACAAAGTCGGGCCAACGTCCTGACTTTC. Complete variable domain (other parts from reference TRBV19 and TRBJ2-6): DGGITQSPKYLFRKEGQNVTLSCEQNLNHDAMYWYRQDPGQGLRLIYYSQIVNDFQKGDIAEGYSVSREKKESFPLTVTSAQKNPTAFYLCASSPVTTSQSRANVLTFGAGSRLTVL.

This clone was detected only once. The genes are TRBV5-6 and TRBJ2-7; weak D call: TRBD1 (5 bases). CDR1 SGHDT and CDR2 YYEEEE come from the germline V gene. CDR3 size: 14 residues. Between the trimmed V and J ends, which lost 3 bases and 6 bases, there was a span of 16 bases. The DNA of the CDR3 is TGTGCCAGCAGCTCGGTGGGGCGGCTCGGCGAGCAGTACTTC. This encodes CASSSVGRLGEQYF.

The chain uses TRBV5-1 and TRBJ2-7; D is perhaps TRBD2 (6 bases). The CDR3 consists of 14 residues. CDR1 is SGHRS and CDR2 is YFSETQ in the germline V gene. Trimming removed 3 bases from V and 5 bases from J, with 15 bases in between. The DNA of the CDR3 is TGCGCCAGCAGCTCCCCAGGGAGGAGCGACGAGCAGTACTTC. The encoded protein is CASSSPGRSDEQYF.

The chain uses TRBV19 and TRBJ1-1; D call uncertain. With 5 bases removed from V and 5 bases from J, the gap between germline ends came to 21 bases. Germline V CDR1 and CDR2: LNHDA, SQIVND (reference sequence). CDR3 length: 16 residues. For the CDR3, the DNA is TGTGCCAGTAGTTACGGACGAGACCTCCGAAGGACTGAAGCTTTCTTT. Translated: CASSYGRDLRRTEAFF. The full variable domain, completed using reference TRBV19 and TRBJ1-1, is DGGITQSPKYLFRKEGQNVTLSCEQNLNHDAMYWYRQDPGQGLRLIYYSQIVNDFQKGDIAEGYSVSREKKESFPLTVTSAQKNPTAFYLCASSYGRDLRRTEAFFGQGTRLTVV.